Sequencing of this T cell receptor beta chain was carried out in a study of blood T cell repertoires in COVID-19 (TCRdb year 2020). Some background on the complete study: The collaborator samples originated in the United States, Italy and Spain and spanned the acute and convalescent phases of COVID-19. The prospective study material was composed of cDNA or gDNA derived from T cells, B-cell-depleted T cells, or PBMCs. The dataset comprised deeply sampled blood TCRbeta repertoires from subjects exposed to, actively infected with, or recovered from COVID-19. A freely available public database, intended as a resource for researchers studying the immune response to SARS-CoV-2, is where the repertoires were released. Samples came from the ongoing ImmuneRACE study (first 160 participants) plus 1,254 subjects from 6 global collaborators. Sample metadata almost always included a de-identified subject ID, COVID-19 status, age in years and sex. Where HLA class I and class II types were available, the types were taken from metadata supplied by the sample provider, not from assay-based typing.

Worth noting for this clone: The clone's antigen remains unknown. Base-call qualities are not available, and no considerably larger clone is one nucleotide away.

Paper-wide results and their limitations: How much clinical and demographic metadata was included differed by source and by participant, and the metadata was provided uncurated.

Participants in the prospective study were enrolled through a virtual design, were aged roughly 18 to 90 years, and lived in 20 to 30 United States geographic areas. To assign participants to cohorts, the prospective study relied on clinical history that participants themselves reported in a screening survey and a study questionnaire. In the prospective study, mobile phlebotomists collected whole blood, serum and a nasopharyngeal or oropharyngeal swab from each participant. Over a roughly 2-month period, participants in the prospective study had the option of providing additional blood draws and questionnaires. Before DNA extraction, blood samples from the prospective study were shipped at room temperature or frozen. TCRbeta CDR3 regions were amplified from genomic DNA using the immunoSEQ Assay, a bias-controlled multiplex PCR. Under the source paper's analysis protocol: Nucleated cell counts per sample were estimated from amplification of reference gene primers within the assay. Sequence reads were collapsed and filtered to measure the absolute abundance of every unique TCRbeta CDR3 rearrangement. For each sample, productive Simpson clonality was calculated as the square root of Simpson's diversity index over productive rearrangements. TCRdb took over this immuneACCESS table, retaining in-frame rearrangements with V and J assigned. Such tables are incomplete; in checked studies, under half of the missing clones stem from an unresolved V gene, and the remainder is unexplained. D and trimming were read from the DNA, whereas the V and J calls and clone size are those reported in that table. The sample profile shows 300,000 to 500,000 clones; 70% to 90% of them were found once. Approximately 0.96% of the sample lies in the top ten.

The sequenced sample was PBMCs or T cells enriched from blood (not recorded which). The sequence derives from a woman aged 25 to 39 with acute COVID-19.

The DNA sequence is given as TGTGCCAGCAGCTCGGGGACAGGGTCCTACAATGAGCAGTTCTTC. Translated, this gives CASSSGTGSYNEQFF. This chain joins TRBV5-8 to TRBJ2-1; 9 bases in between match TRBD1. The CDR3 spans 15 residues, from the cysteine through the phenylalanine. The sequence is cut down to CDR3 DNA, 45 bases in frame from base 1. Compared with germline, V lacks 3 bases and J lacks 1 base; bases without a gene match: 2. Per the germline V gene, SGHTS is the CDR1 and YDEGEE is the CDR2.